Here is one T cell receptor (beta chain) with its context. Its target is not known. Authors' processing steps: Between-group CDR3 differences, defined by clinicopathological status, yielded a distant-metastasis classifier for papillary thyroid cancer. TCRdb recomputed clones from the PCR reads via MiXCR. TCRdb, not the authors, supplied the V and J calls. The sample shows about 36,000 clones, roughly 20% of them seen only once. In germline, CDR1 is DFQATT, CDR2 SNEGSKA (reference sequence). The germline V and J ends were trimmed by 5 bases and 1 base, with 14 bases remaining between them. The CDR3 spans 14 residues. The data belong to a study of metastatic and nonmetastatic thyroid tumors. Study details: Repertoire data that came from the blood and tumor or nodule tissue of malignant and benign thyroid patients were compared. Study-level points and caveats: Benign nodules were reported to have significantly lower TCR beta diversity than malignant thyroid tumors, in blood and tumor.

Thyroid surgery had not been preceded by any treatment in any patient. V gene TRBV20-1 combines with J gene TRBJ2-5; no clear D. Sequenced sample: blood. The sequence came from a female donor with papillary thyroid cancer or a benign thyroid nodule (not recorded which). Some clones in this sample may be carry-over from other donors' samples. CDR3 sequence: CSALTQVPQETQYF. The CDR3 DNA follows: TGCAGTGCTTTGACTCAGGTCCCCCAAGAGACCCAGTACTTC.